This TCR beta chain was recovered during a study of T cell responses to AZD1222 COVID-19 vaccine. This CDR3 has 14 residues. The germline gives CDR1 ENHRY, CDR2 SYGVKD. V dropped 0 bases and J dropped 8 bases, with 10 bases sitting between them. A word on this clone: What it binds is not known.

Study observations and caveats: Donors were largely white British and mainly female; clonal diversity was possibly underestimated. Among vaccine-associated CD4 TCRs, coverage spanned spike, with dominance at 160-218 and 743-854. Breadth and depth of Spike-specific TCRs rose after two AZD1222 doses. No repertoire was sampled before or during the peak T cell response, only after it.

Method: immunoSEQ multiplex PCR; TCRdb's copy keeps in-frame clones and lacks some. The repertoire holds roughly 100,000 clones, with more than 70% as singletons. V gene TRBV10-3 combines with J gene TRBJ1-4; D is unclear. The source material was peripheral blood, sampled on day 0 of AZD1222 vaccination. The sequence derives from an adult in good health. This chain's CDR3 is CAISESLAFEKLFF. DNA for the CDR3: TGTGCCATCAGTGAGTCTTTGGCCTTCGAAAAACTGTTTTTT.